This TCR beta chain was captured in a study of shared clonotypes between healthy human individuals. Profiling relied on immunoSEQ multiplex PCR, and the TCRdb table lists in-frame clones only, not all of them. The table includes roughly 1 million clones, about 70% detected once. A remark on this clone: The antigen remains unidentified. The sample holds other DNA sequences that translate to the same CDR3.

Investigators divided CD4+ cells into CD45RA+ naive and CD45RA-negative memory subsets. V was shortened by 2 bases and J by 7 bases, with 5 bases between the two germline ends. CDR3 length: 11 residues. CDR1 is WSHSY, CDR2 SAAADI, per germline. Study findings and constraints: Against clonotypes common to all four donors, non-shared ones had lower generation probabilities.

What was sequenced was memory CD4+ T cells sorted from blood. The subset was: CD45RA-negative fraction. The chain joins TRBV10-2 to TRBJ2-5, with D perhaps given as TRBD1 or TRBD2 (5 bases each). The clonotype was recovered from a man younger than 35 in good health. For the CDR3, the DNA is TGCGCCAGCAGTGAGGGGGGGACCCAGTACTTC. Encoded protein: CASSEGGTQYF.